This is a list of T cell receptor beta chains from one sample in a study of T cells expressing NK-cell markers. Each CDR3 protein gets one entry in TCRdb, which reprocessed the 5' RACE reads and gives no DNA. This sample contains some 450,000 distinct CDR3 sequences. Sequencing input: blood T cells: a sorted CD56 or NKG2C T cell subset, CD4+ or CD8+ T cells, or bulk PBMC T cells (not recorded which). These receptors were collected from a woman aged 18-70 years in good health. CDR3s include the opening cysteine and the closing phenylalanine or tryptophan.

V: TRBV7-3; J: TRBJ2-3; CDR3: CASSPQGIGQGFSSTDTQYF
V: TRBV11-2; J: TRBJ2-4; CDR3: CASSLYPTGTSVAKNIQYF
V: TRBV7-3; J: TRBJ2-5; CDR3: CASSLSPHSFETQYF
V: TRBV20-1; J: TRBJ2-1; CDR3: CSARDGLAGVYNEQFF
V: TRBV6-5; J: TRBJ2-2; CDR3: CASSSTGDNTGELFF
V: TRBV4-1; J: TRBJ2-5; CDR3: CASSQVGLPGETQYF
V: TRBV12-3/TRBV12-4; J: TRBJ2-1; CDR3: CASTPGTGVGYNEQFF
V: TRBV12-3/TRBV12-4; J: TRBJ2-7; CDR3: CASSSSAYLYEQYF
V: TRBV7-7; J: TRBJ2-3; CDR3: CASSLALPPGQAVTDTQYF
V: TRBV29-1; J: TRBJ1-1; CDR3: CSVENYQAPGTEAFF
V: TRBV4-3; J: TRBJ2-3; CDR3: CASSQGLQTGETSDTQYF
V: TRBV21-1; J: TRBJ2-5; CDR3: CASSKTSGTYQETQYF
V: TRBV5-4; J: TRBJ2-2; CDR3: CASSSARGRDGELFF
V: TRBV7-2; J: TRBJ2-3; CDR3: CASSYLAGGGTDTQYF
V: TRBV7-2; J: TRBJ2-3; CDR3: CASSLAFMGSGGTRDTQYF
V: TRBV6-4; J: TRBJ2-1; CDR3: CASSPRSFGASGGALSSYNEQFF
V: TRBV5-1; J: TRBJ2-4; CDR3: CASSPGQGAYVIQYF
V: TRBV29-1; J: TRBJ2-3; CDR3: CSVEGTSGSEDTQYF
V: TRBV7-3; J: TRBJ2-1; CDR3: CASSLISGGAHEQFF
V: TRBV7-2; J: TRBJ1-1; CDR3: CASSLGGRGVVTEAFF
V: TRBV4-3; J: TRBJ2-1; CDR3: CASSQVSGLADNEQFF
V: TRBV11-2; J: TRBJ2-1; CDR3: CASSQEGIYNEQFF
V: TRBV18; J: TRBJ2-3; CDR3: CASSASGSSADTQYF
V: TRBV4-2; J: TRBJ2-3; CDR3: CASSQTSGDTQYF
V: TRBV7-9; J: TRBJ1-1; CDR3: CASSSNLMNTEAFF
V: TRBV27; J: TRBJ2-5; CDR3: CASSPQQYQETQYF
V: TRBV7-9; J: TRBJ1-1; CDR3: CASSLAKGNTEAFF
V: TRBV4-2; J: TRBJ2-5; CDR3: CASSQEPAAYQETQYF
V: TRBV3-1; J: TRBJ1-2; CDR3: CASSQQTLGGGYTF
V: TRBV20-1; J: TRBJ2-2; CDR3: CSGGRVNTGELFF
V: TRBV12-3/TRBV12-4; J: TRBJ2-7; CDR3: CASSPRAGGNYEQYF
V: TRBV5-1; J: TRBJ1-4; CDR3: CASSLMAGTTNEKLFF
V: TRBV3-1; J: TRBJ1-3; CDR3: CASRPPGADTIYF
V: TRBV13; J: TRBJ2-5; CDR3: CASSLWEWNIGTGEETQYF
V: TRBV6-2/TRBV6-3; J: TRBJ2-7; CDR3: CASSQGNEQYF
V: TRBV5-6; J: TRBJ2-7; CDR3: CASSLRWAGPRVSYEQYF
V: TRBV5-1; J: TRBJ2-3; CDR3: CASSLIVATDTQYF
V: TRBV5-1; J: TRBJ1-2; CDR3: CASSPPTVNYGYTF
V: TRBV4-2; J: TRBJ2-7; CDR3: CASSQGSAGSREQYF
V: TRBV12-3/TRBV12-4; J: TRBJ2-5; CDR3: CASSLEGRAGETQYF
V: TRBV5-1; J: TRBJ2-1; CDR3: CASSGDPASYNEQFF